These 19 T cell receptor beta chains were sequenced from one sample in a study of T cells in Graves' hyperthyroidism and ophthalmopathy. RNA transcripts were the template for amplifying TCR beta CDR3 regions. HTBI primers were used for first-round RT-PCR of the TCR CDR3. One entry per CDR3 protein, called by TCRdb with MiXCR from the multiplex PCR reads. The table lists under 350,000 distinct CDR3 sequences, approximately 13% of them singletons. Sequencing was performed on blood. All receptors derive from a woman aged 40 to 55 with Graves' hyperthyroidism.

The chain employs TRBV24-1 and TRBJ2-1; 16 bases map to TRBD2. Per the germline V gene, CDR1 is KGHDR and CDR2 is SFDVKD. Trimming at V came to 7 bases and at J to 6 bases, leaving 5 bases not matched to a gene. This CDR3 spans 16 amino acids. The CDR3 loop is CATSGTSGREGNEQFF. Here the CDR3 DNA reads TGTGCCACCAGCGGGACTAGCGGGAGGGAAGGCAATGAGCAGTTCTTC.

The chain couples TRBV7-2 to TRBJ1-4; D perhaps matches TRBD1 (6 bases). Deletions cut 5 bases from V and 6 bases from J, with 13 bases between. Germline V gene lookup returns CDR1 SGHTA and CDR2 FQGNSA. This CDR3 region has 14 residues. In nucleotides, the CDR3 is TGTGCCAGCAGCGTAACAGGGCCGTATGAAAAACTGTTTTTT. As protein: CASSVTGPYEKLFF.

Ten or more counts support this clonotype. This chain's CDR3 is CASGLVCEQYF. In DNA form, the CDR3 reads TGTGCTAGTGGTTTGGTATGCGAGCAGTACTTC. The chain recombines TRBV12-5 with TRBJ2-7; no clear D gene. There are 11 residues in the CDR3. Between the trimmed V and J ends, which lost 0 bases and 6 bases, there was a span of 3 bases. Germline-derived CDR1 and CDR2 are LGHNT and FRNRAP.

This clonotype was counted at least ten times. The chain uses TRBV2 and TRBJ1-2; D ambiguous. Between the trimmed V and J ends, which lost 8 bases and 4 bases, there was a span of 14 bases. The length of the CDR3 is 13 residues. Germline CDR1 is SNHLY and CDR2 is FYNNEI. CDR3 amino acids: CASRGPASYGYTF. CDR3 DNA sequence: TGTGCCAGCCGCGGGCCGGCGAGCTATGGCTACACCTTC.

Many counts were recorded for this clonotype. V usage is TRBV11-1 and J usage is TRBJ2-3; 8 bases map to TRBD1. Germline CDR1 and CDR2: SGHAT and FQDESV (reference sequence). This CDR3 has 14 amino acids. Unmatched junction bases numbered 4, after V lost 5 bases and J lost 3 bases. Written as DNA, the CDR3 is TGTGCCAGCAGCCGGGACAGGAGGACAGATACGCAGTATTTT. This codes for CASSRDRRTDTQYF.

Ten or more counts support this clonotype. This chain joins TRBV29-1 and TRBJ2-2; TRBD1 or TRBD2 may be the D gene (5 bases each). V lost 4 bases and J 4 bases, leaving 10 bases between the germline ends. CDR1 and CDR2 (germline): SQVTM, ANQGSEA. This CDR3 contains 13 residues. The CDR3 loop reads CSVGGDRTGELFF. In DNA, the CDR3 is TGCAGCGTTGGTGGGGACCGCACCGGGGAGCTGTTTTTT.

This clonotype was seen many times. The chain combines TRBV20-1 with TRBJ1-1; perhaps TRBD1 as D (6 bases). This CDR3 spans 14 amino acids. Germline CDR1 is DFQATT and CDR2 is SNEGSKA (reference sequence). With 6 bases removed from V and 5 bases from J, the gap between germline ends came to 19 bases. The chain's CDR3 is CSAGPGDIRTEAFF. The CDR3 nucleotides are TGCAGTGCAGGGCCAGGGGATATTAGGACTGAAGCTTTCTTT.

This clonotype appeared many times. The V and J genes are TRBV30 and TRBJ1-1; D unresolved. V gave up 0 bases and J gave up 9 bases, with 8 bases separating them. The CDR3 is made up of 11 amino acids. The germline V gene encodes CDR1 GTSNPN and CDR2 SVGIG (reference sequence). The CDR3 is CAWSVLLQAFF. In DNA, the CDR3 is TGTGCCTGGAGTGTACTGCTTCAAGCTTTCTTT.

This clonotype was recorded a few times. This may come from a read error, since a much larger clone is one base off. The chain carries TRBV27 and TRBJ1-5; D remains unclear. This CDR3 has 15 amino acids. From germline, CDR1 is MNHEY and CDR2 SMNVEV (reference sequence). The CDR3 DNA reads as TGTGCCGGCAGTCCAACCCCAAGTGGCGGGCGGACCCAGCATTTT. It translates to CAGSPTPSGGRTQHF.

Remarks on this clonotype: Possible read error: a much larger clone is one base away. The genes are TRBV15 and TRBJ1-2, with TRBD1 as a possible D gene (5 bases). This CDR3 region has 15 residues. The V gene's germline CDR1 is LNHNV and CDR2 YYDKDF (reference sequence). CDR3 bases: TGTACCACCAGCAGAGATATGACAGCTAACTATGGCTACACCTTC. Its protein is CTTSRDMTANYGYTF.

This clonotype was seen repeatedly, ten times or more. The chain joins TRBV6-6 to TRBJ1-4; 12 nucleotides line up with TRBD1. Germline V CDR1 and CDR2: MNHNY, SVGAGI (reference sequence). The V gene end was trimmed by 0 bases and the J gene end by 7 bases; junction bases not matched to a gene: 3. The CDR3 runs to 16 residues. The CDR3 region has the DNA TGTGCCAGCAGTTACTCGGGGACAGGGGGCAGTGAAAAACTGTTTTTT. This encodes CASSYSGTGGSEKLFF.

The CDR3 nucleotides are TGTGCCAGCAGCTTCATTAGCGGGAGGCCCTACAATGAGCAGTTCTTC. Protein product: CASSFISGRPYNEQFF. The chain employs TRBV7-9 and TRBJ2-1, with 10 bases aligning to TRBD2. V trimming: 3 bases; J trimming: 2 bases; junction bases outside the gene matches: 4. CDR1 is SEHNR, CDR2 FQNEAQ, per germline (reference sequence). The CDR3 has 16 amino acids.

This clonotype was seen ten or more times. The CDR3 sequence: CASSLEATNSYEQYF. CDR3 nucleotides: TGTGCCAGCAGCTTAGAGGCGACTAACTCCTACGAGCAGTACTTC. This sequence joins TRBV7-2 and TRBJ2-7; a weak D match, TRBD2 (5 bases). The CDR3 spans 15 residues. Germline values: CDR1 SGHTA, CDR2 FQGNSA. Trimming took off 1 base at V and 0 bases at J, with 10 bases between the two ends.

This clonotype has at least ten counts. The chain combines TRBV28 with TRBJ2-7; no reliable D call. V dropped 2 bases and J dropped 4 bases, with 6 bases sitting between them. Germline V lookup: CDR1 MDHEN, CDR2 SYDVKM. This CDR3 region has 12 residues. CDR3 in amino acids: CASSLAGYEQYF. CDR3 nucleotide sequence: TGTGCCAGCAGTTTAGCAGGTTACGAGCAGTACTTC.

With regard to this clonotype: Mismatch with germline at one junction end may stem from a read error. The chain combines TRBV3-1 with TRBJ2-7; D possibly uses TRBD1 or TRBD2 (7 bases each). Germline V gene sequence: CDR1 LGHDT, CDR2 YNNKEL (reference sequence). The CDR3 is 16 amino acids. CDR3 residues: CASSKEGRGPWNEQYF. In nucleotides, the CDR3 is TGTGCCAGCAGCAAAGAGGGGAGGGGGCCTTGGAACGAGCAGTACTTC.

This clonotype has a count of ten or more. The chain carries TRBV18 and TRBJ1-1; D might be TRBD1 (5 bases). The ends were cut back, 4 bases at V and 4 bases at J, with 19 bases in the middle. This CDR3 contains 16 residues. Germline lookup yields CDR1 KGHSH and CDR2 LQKENI. Here the CDR3 reads CASSRYATAHATEAFF. As DNA, the CDR3 is TGTGCCAGCTCACGGTACGCGACAGCACATGCCACTGAAGCTTTCTTT. Together with reference TRBV18 and TRBJ1-1, the CDR3 gives the full variable domain: NAGVMQNPRHLVRRRGQEARLRCSPMKGHSHVYWYRQLPEEGLKFMVYLQKENIIDESGMPKERFSAEFPKEGPSILRIQQVVRGDSAAYFCASSRYATAHATEAFFGQGTRLTVV.

V usage is TRBV5-1 and J usage is TRBJ2-2, with D perhaps TRBD1 (6 bases). The CDR3 runs to 15 residues. Germline values: CDR1 SGHRS, CDR2 YFSETQ. Trimming took off 2 bases at V and 3 bases at J, with 11 bases between the two ends. CDR3 coding DNA: TGCGCCAGCAGCTTAACAGGGCCTTACACCGGGGAGCTGTTTTTT. Translating gives CASSLTGPYTGELFF.

The chain couples TRBV10-1 to TRBJ2-2, with D possibly matching TRBD2 (6 bases). V shed 2 bases and J shed 5 bases, with 12 bases lying between them. Per germline, CDR1 WNHNN and CDR2 SYGVQD (reference sequence). The CDR3 loop spans 15 amino acids. CDR3 in amino acids: CASSETGEGTGELFF. CDR3 coding DNA: TGCGCCAGCAGTGAGACGGGAGAAGGGACCGGGGAGCTGTTTTTT.

This clonotype came up a few times. The rearrangement links TRBV7-8 to TRBJ2-2, with D perhaps TRBD1 (6 bases). The germline CDR1 and CDR2 sequences are SGHVS and FQNEAQ. V lost 7 bases to trimming and J lost 5 bases, with 14 bases between them. There are 14 residues in the CDR3. The CDR3 nucleotides read TGTGCCAGCATGCGAGGGGGTCGTACCGGGGAGCTGTTTTTT. Residues: CASMRGGRTGELFF.